This T cell receptor (delta chain) was retrieved from a study of gammadelta T cells in human blood (dated by TCRdb to the early 2020s). Receptors were amplified or captured by RT-PCR. Sequencing instrument: Illumina MiSeq. TCRdb recomputed clones from the public reads with CATT; identical DNA rows were then combined. The sample records approximately 280 delta-chain clones, about 5% of which are singletons. The ten largest clones take up 86% of the sample. This clone was seen a few times. No cognate antigen has been identified for it. For this DNA, TCRdb reports the protein of a much larger clone, which diverges at residue 5, most likely from a read error; the protein presented here is translated directly from the DNA. The paper's findings and limits, for the study overall: The study reported that microbial exposure appeared to drive polyclonal expansion of innate gamma-delta T cells immediately after birth.

CDR1 GEAIGNYY and CDR2 EKD were looked up in the germline V gene. The CDR3, cysteine through phenylalanine, is 18 amino acids long. This entry keeps only the CDR3 DNA: 54 bases, framed from base 1. For this chain, trimming is 3 bases at the V end and 2 bases at the J end, and the number of junction bases without a gene match is 8. The source is a newborn. The sample taken for sequencing was Vgamma9Vdelta2 gamma-delta T cells from cord blood. The V and J segments used are TRDV2 and TRDJ3; TRDD3 agrees with 8 junctional bases. The DNA reads as follows: TGTGCCTGTGACGCCGGTGTCTGGGGGACCTGGGACACCCGACAGATGTTTTTC. It is translated as CACDAGVWGTWDTRQMFF.